The 21 T cell receptor beta chains below come from one sample, sequenced in a study of T cells in Graves' hyperthyroidism and ophthalmopathy. From RNA transcripts, TCR beta CDR3 regions were amplified. TCR CDR3 underwent first-round RT-PCR with the HTBI primer set. TCRdb called the multiplex PCR reads again in MiXCR, with one record for every CDR3 protein. Of approximately 690,000 distinct CDR3 sequences listed, less than 25% were seen once; the top ten hold around a third. Input material: blood. These receptors came from a man younger than 45 with Graves' ophthalmopathy.

The table lists this clonotype with many counts. The chain links TRBV5-1 to TRBJ2-3, with 10 nucleotides matching TRBD2. This CDR3 contains 14 residues. V gave up 4 bases and J gave up 4 bases; unmatched junction bases: 3. The germline V gene has CDR1 SGHRS and CDR2 YFSETQ. CDR3 loop: CASSQSGRADTQYF. CDR3 DNA sequence: TGCGCCAGCAGCCAGAGCGGGAGGGCAGATACGCAGTATTTT.

Concerning this clonotype: A much more abundant neighbour one base away suggests this may be a read error. The chain links TRBV12-3 or TRBV12-4 to TRBJ2-5; D assignment may be TRBD1 or TRBD2 (5 bases each). Trimming took off 8 bases at V and 3 bases at J, with 13 bases between the two ends. The CDR3 covers 13 residues. CDR3 in DNA: TGTGCCAGCGGGTCCGGGGCCGAAGAGACCCAGTACTTC. Its protein is CASGSGAEETQYF.

The gene calls are TRBV20-1 and TRBJ2-1; weak D call: TRBD2 (5 bases). Germline V gene data show CDR1 as DFQATT and CDR2 as SNEGSKA (reference sequence). The ends were cut back, 6 bases at V and 0 bases at J, with 9 bases in the middle. The CDR3 is 13 amino acids. The CDR3 loop reads CSASEDSYNEQFF. Here the CDR3 DNA reads TGCAGTGCCTCGGAGGACTCCTACAATGAGCAGTTCTTC.

This clonotype was counted a single time. The rearrangement joins TRBV20-1 to TRBJ1-5; 10 nucleotides line up with TRBD1. CDR3 length equals 15 residues. Germline CDR1 DFQATT, CDR2 SNEGSKA (reference sequence). After removal of 4 bases from V and 2 bases from J, the junction contained 5 bases not matched to a gene. This chain's CDR3 is CSAIRTGGGNQPQHF. Here the CDR3 DNA reads TGCAGTGCTATTAGGACAGGGGGGGGCAATCAGCCCCAGCATTTT.

This clonotype has a handful of counts. V gene TRBV30 combines with J gene TRBJ2-1; 7 nucleotides line up with TRBD2. J gave up 7 bases and V 1 base, and 10 bases lay outside the gene matches. The CDR3 spans 15 residues. Germline V CDR1 and CDR2: GTSNPN, SVGIG (reference sequence). This chain's CDR3 is CAWSGGAGVQNEQFF. DNA of the CDR3: TGTGCCTGGAGTGGAGGGGCGGGAGTTCAAAATGAGCAGTTCTTC. Looking up the rest from reference TRBV30 and TRBJ2-1 gives the full variable domain: SQTIHQWPATLVQPVGSPLSLECTVEGTSNPNLYWYRQAAGRGLQLLFYSVGIGQISSEVPQNLSASRPQDRQFILSSKKLLLSDSGFYLCAWSGGAGVQNEQFFGPGTRLTVL.

This clonotype came up many times. The chain is built from TRBV2 and TRBJ2-1; a weak D match, TRBD2 (6 bases). The CDR3 runs 17 residues. The ends were cut back, 4 bases at V and 0 bases at J, with 16 bases in the middle. Germline CDR1 and CDR2: SNHLY and FYNNEI. CDR3 sequence reads: CASSGVAVDSSYNEQFF. As DNA, the CDR3 is TGTGCCAGCAGTGGGGTAGCGGTAGACAGCTCCTACAATGAGCAGTTCTTC.

This clonotype was seen just once. J is TRBJ1-1 and V is TRBV20-1; D is undetermined. CDR3 length equals 14 residues. Germline CDR1 DFQATT, CDR2 SNEGSKA (reference sequence). V shed 3 bases and J shed 0 bases, with 11 bases lying between them. CDR3 protein: CSASQPQMNTEAFF. The CDR3, as DNA: TGCAGTGCTAGTCAGCCCCAGATGAACACTGAAGCTTTCTTT.

The chain carries TRBV7-9 and TRBJ1-4; D possibly corresponds to TRBD1 (5 bases). CDR3 size: 16 residues. The germline V gene encodes CDR1 SEHNR and CDR2 FQNEAQ (reference sequence). Trimming left V 5 bases short and J 6 bases short, with 19 bases between. CDR3 sequence (DNA): TGTGCCAGCAGCCCTCTGGGGCAGGGCGGGGATGAAAAACTGTTTTTT. It yields the protein CASSPLGQGGDEKLFF.

Note on this clonotype: A read error may explain this, as a much larger clone is one base away. The chain joins TRBV11-2 to TRBJ2-5; TRBD2 aligns across 8 bases. The germline V gene encodes CDR1 SGHAT and CDR2 FQNNGV. CDR3 length equals 15 residues. The V segment lost 5 bases and the J segment 2 bases; nucleotides outside the gene matches: 7. The DNA for the CDR3 is TGTGCCAGCAGCGGCTTAGCGGGGAGACAAGAGACCCAGTACTTC. Protein product: CASSGLAGRQETQYF.

The chain links TRBV30 to TRBJ1-6; 7 positions agree with TRBD1. The CDR3 sequence is 16 residues long. Unmatched junction bases numbered 14, after V lost 2 bases and J lost 10 bases. CDR1 is GTSNPN, CDR2 SVGIG, per germline (reference sequence). The CDR3 protein is CAWSPPQDRLRSPLHF. The CDR3 DNA reads as TGTGCCTGGAGTCCCCCCCAGGACAGGTTGAGATCACCCCTCCACTTT.

The chain recombines TRBV27 with TRBJ2-2; perhaps TRBD1 as D (6 bases). The germline CDR1 and CDR2 sequences are MNHEY and SMNVEV (reference sequence). This CDR3 has 15 residues. Deletions cut 1 base from V and 3 bases from J, with 9 bases between. The CDR3 DNA reads as TGTGCCAGCAGTTTATGGGCAGGGGACACCGGGGAGCTGTTTTTT. Protein: CASSLWAGDTGELFF.

The rearrangement joins TRBV20-1 to TRBJ2-3, with 7 bases lining up with TRBD1. CDR1 DFQATT and CDR2 SNEGSKA come from the germline V gene (reference sequence). The CDR3 loop spans 15 amino acids. Trimming took 3 bases from V and 2 from J; bases not matched to a gene: 8. CDR3 in DNA: TGCAGTGCTAGGTGGGCAGGGGGAGCCACAGATACGCAGTATTTT. It encodes CSARWAGGATDTQYF.

The chain links TRBV5-1 to TRBJ2-1; TRBD2 matches 7 bases. V was pared by 0 bases and J by 0 bases, with 12 bases of the junction left unmatched. Germline values: CDR1 SGHRS, CDR2 YFSETQ. The CDR3 has 19 amino acids. CDR3 sequence (DNA): TGCGCCAGCAGCTTGGAGAGACTAGCTTTCCCTAGCTCCTACAATGAGCAGTTCTTC. Protein: CASSLERLAFPSSYNEQFF.

This clonotype has more than one count but fewer than ten. This chain uses TRBV4-3 with TRBJ2-3; 9 nucleotides agree with TRBD2. CDR1 and CDR2 (germline): LGHNA, YSLEER. CDR3 size: 19 residues. V lost 2 bases, J lost 3 bases, and 15 bases stayed unmatched. The CDR3: CASSQHLLGELAGTDTQYF. The CDR3 region has the DNA TGCGCCAGCAGCCAACACCTCCTCGGGGAACTAGCGGGTACAGATACGCAGTATTTT.

This clonotype was picked up a small number of times. The chain employs TRBV24-1 and TRBJ2-1; TRBD1 matches 8 bases. The germline V gene has CDR1 KGHDR and CDR2 SFDVKD. This CDR3 region has 15 residues. With 4 bases clipped from V and 7 bases from J, the junction kept 8 bases outside the gene matches. The DNA of the CDR3 is TGTGCCACCAGTGAGCCTCGGACAGGGAGAAATGAGCAGTTCTTC. Translation gives CATSEPRTGRNEQFF.

This clonotype was observed many times. One end of the junction is discordant with germline, which a read error may explain. The chain has TRBV18 and TRBJ2-7; no reliable D call. CDR1 is KGHSH and CDR2 is LQKENI in the germline V gene. This CDR3 is built from 14 residues. CDR3 sequence (DNA): TGTGCCAGCTCACCTTTTCGCACCTCCGACGAGCAGTACTTC. Protein: CASSPFRTSDEQYF. The whole variable domain, remainder taken from reference TRBV18 and TRBJ2-7, is NAGVMQNPRHLVRRRGQEARLRCSPMKGHSHVYWYRQLPEEGLKFMVYLQKENIIDESGMPKERFSAEFPKEGPSILRIQQVVRGDSAAYFCASSPFRTSDEQYFGPGTRLTVT.

The chain employs TRBV3-1 and TRBJ2-2, with TRBD2 as a possible D gene (5 bases). There are 15 residues in the CDR3. Germline V CDR1 and CDR2: LGHDT, YNNKEL (reference sequence). Trimming stripped 3 bases from V and 7 bases from J, with 15 bases between. This CDR3 reads CASSQLGGLGGELFF. The CDR3, as DNA: TGTGCCAGCAGCCAGTTAGGAGGTTTAGGCGGGGAGCTGTTTTTT.

V usage is TRBV6-1 and J usage is TRBJ2-4; TRBD2 agrees at 7 bases. V was pared by 5 bases and J by 14 bases, with 9 bases of the junction left unmatched. Germline assignment: CDR1 MNHNS and CDR2 SASEGT. This CDR3 comprises 12 residues. The CDR3 sequence is CASSPRSGVKYF. The CDR3 DNA sequence: TGTGCCAGCAGTCCCCGAAGCGGGGTCAAGTACTTC.

This clonotype was detected a few times. This rearrangement joins TRBV6-2 or TRBV6-3 to TRBJ1-4; 9 positions match TRBD1. The CDR3 spans 15 residues. The ends lost 6 bases at V and 8 bases at J; junction bases unmatched: 10. Germline V gene lookup returns CDR1 MNHEY and CDR2 SVGEGT. CDR3 loop: CASRKETGGSEKLFF. The CDR3 DNA is TGTGCCAGCAGGAAAGAGACAGGGGGGAGCGAAAAACTGTTTTTT.

The V gene is TRBV29-1, the J gene TRBJ1-1; a possible D gene is TRBD1 (6 bases). The germline CDR1 and CDR2 sequences are SQVTM and ANQGSEA. V shed 0 bases and J shed 2 bases, with 10 bases lying between them. This CDR3 spans 14 amino acids. CDR3 residues: CSVEEGGPNTEAFF. The CDR3 nucleotides are TGCAGCGTTGAAGAAGGGGGGCCCAACACTGAAGCTTTCTTT.

This clonotype was picked up a small number of times. The V call is TRBV6-1, the J call TRBJ2-7; a weak D match, TRBD2 (8 bases). The CDR3 consists of 15 residues. Deletions cut 10 bases from V and 1 base from J, with 20 bases between. The V gene's germline CDR1 is MNHNS and CDR2 SASEGT. The CDR3: CATRTSTGASYEQYF. The CDR3 DNA is TGTGCCACCAGGACTAGCACAGGGGCTTCCTACGAGCAGTACTTC.